In this sample, the clone carrying this T cell receptor beta chain turned up many times. As yet, its antigen is unknown. The sample belongs to a study of T cells in Graves' hyperthyroidism and ophthalmopathy. Study-level points and caveats: Median prediction lead before ophthalmopathy onset was 5 to 7.5 months with the model.

From RNA transcripts, TCR beta CDR3 regions were amplified. In the first-round RT-PCR of the TCR CDR3, the HTBI primer set was used. TCRdb reprocessed the multiplex PCR reads with MiXCR, giving one entry per CDR3 protein. The sample consists of hundreds of thousands of distinct CDR3 sequences, approximately 14% of them appearing once. Lactation, pregnancy, other autoimmune disease or uncontrolled infection excluded patients. This sequence was found in a woman aged 45-59 years with Graves' ophthalmopathy. Sequenced sample: blood.

This CDR3 reads CASSLAPTNTGELFF. The CDR3 nucleotides are TGCGCCAGCAGCTTGGCTCCAACGAACACCGGGGAGCTGTTTTTT. The V gene is TRBV5-1, the J gene TRBJ2-2; D is unresolved. The V gene's germline CDR1 is SGHRS and CDR2 YFSETQ. CDR3 length: 15 residues. The V end lost 0 bases, the J end lost 0 bases, and 6 bases lay between the germline ends. Full variable domain (rest looked up from reference TRBV5-1 and TRBJ2-2): KAGVTQTPRYLIKTRGQQVTLSCSPISGHRSVSWYQQTPGQGLQFLFEYFSETQRNKGNFPGRFSGRQFSNSRSEMNVSTLELGDSALYLCASSLAPTNTGELFFGEGSRLTVL.